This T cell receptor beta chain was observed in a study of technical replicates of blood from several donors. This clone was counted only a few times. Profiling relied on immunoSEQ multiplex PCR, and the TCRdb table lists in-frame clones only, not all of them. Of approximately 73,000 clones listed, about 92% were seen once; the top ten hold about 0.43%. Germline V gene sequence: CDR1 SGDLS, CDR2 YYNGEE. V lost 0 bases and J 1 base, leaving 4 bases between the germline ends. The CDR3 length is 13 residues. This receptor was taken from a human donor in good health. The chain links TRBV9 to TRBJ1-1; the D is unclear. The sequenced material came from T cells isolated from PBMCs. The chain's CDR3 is CASSVDRNTEAFF. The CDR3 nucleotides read TGTGCCAGCAGCGTAGACAGGAACACTGAAGCTTTCTTT.